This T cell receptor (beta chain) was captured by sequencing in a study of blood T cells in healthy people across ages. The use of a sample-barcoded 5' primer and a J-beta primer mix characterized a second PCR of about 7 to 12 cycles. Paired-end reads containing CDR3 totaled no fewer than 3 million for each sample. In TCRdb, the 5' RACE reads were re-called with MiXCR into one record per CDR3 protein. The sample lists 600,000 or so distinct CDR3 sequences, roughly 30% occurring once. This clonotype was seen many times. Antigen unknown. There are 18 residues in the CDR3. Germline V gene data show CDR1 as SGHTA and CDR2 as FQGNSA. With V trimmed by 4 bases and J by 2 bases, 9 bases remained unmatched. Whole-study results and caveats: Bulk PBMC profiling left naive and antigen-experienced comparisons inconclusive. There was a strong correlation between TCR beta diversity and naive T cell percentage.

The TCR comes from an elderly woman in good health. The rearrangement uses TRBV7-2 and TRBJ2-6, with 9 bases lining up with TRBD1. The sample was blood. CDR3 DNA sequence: TGTGCCAGCAGCTCATTTACAGGGGGCGTAACTGGGGCCAACGTCCTGACTTTC. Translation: CASSSFTGGVTGANVLTF.